This T cell receptor beta chain appears in the sequencing data of a study of T cell changes during pregnancy in multiple sclerosis. From germline, CDR1 is MDHEN and CDR2 SYDVKM. Trimming pared 5 bases from V and 0 bases from J, leaving 13 bases between. This CDR3 spans 15 amino acids. Method: immunoSEQ multiplex PCR; TCRdb's copy keeps in-frame clones and lacks some. The top ten clones hold under 2.5% of a sample with tens of thousands of clones, approximately 90% of them seen once. Sequences were derived from peripheral blood, sampled in the first trimester of pregnancy. The chain has TRBV28 and TRBJ1-2, with a tentative D call TRBD1 (6 bases). The TCR originated in a female donor in good health, enrolled as a control in a pregnancy study. CDR3 loop: CASSGGGPANYGYTF. CDR3 bases: TGTGCCAGCAGTGGGGGGGGGCCGGCTAACTATGGCTACACCTTC.